Here is one T cell receptor beta chain with its context. Its antigen is unidentified. In the naive CD8 group, cells lacked CD45RO and were positively selected for CCR7, so terminally differentiated effector memory CD45RA+ cells were left out. The donor cohort consisted entirely of Caucasian adults residing in Nashville, Tennessee. This sample was taken from a study of shared clonotypes between healthy human individuals. Germline V gene lookup returns CDR1 SGHRS and CDR2 YFSETQ. V lost 5 bases and J lost 2; bases outside the gene matches: 3. CDR3 size: 13 residues. For sorted subsets, 200 ng DNA per replicate equaled around 30,000 T cell genomes. TCRdb's table, derived via immunoSEQ multiplex PCR, lists solely in-frame clones and lacks some. The sample yields some 2.1 million clones, over 85% seen once. Overall study results and limits: Donor scarcity curtailed the genetic and exposure-history diversity represented herein.

Sequencing was performed on naive CD8+ T cells from PBMCs. The receptor was isolated from a man aged 18 to 30 in good health. Some clones in this sample may be carry-over from other donors' samples. The chain is built from TRBV5-1 and TRBJ2-7; TRBD2 matches at 8 bases. The CDR3 nucleotides read TGCGCCAGCAGAACTAGCGGAGCCTACGAGCAGTACTTC. This codes for CASRTSGAYEQYF.